The 5 T cell receptor beta chains listed next were all sequenced from one sample in a study of B cell selection in AIRE deficiency. The protocol was immunoSEQ multiplex PCR, while the TCRdb copy is restricted to in-frame clones and leaves out a portion. The table lists fewer than 30,000 clones, about 95% of them singletons. Sorting defined conventional CD4 T cells as CD4+CD127+. Specimen: CD4+CD127+ conventional T cells sorted from PBMCs. Receptor source: a human donor in good health.

DNA for the CDR3: TGTGCCAGCAGCTTGGCTACTAGCACAGATACGCAGTATTTT. The encoded protein is CASSLATSTDTQYF. The V call is TRBV7-2, the J call TRBJ2-3; the D is unclear. Germline assignment: CDR1 SGHTA and CDR2 FQGNSA. The CDR3 is made up of 14 amino acids. The V end lost 3 bases, the J end lost 0 bases, and 7 bases lay between the germline ends.

In its sample, this clone was seen once. The chain employs TRBV29-1 and TRBJ1-1; no firm D call. There are 14 residues in the CDR3. Trimming removed 4 bases at V and 1 base at J, with 13 bases between. In germline, CDR1 is SQVTM, CDR2 ANQGSEA. The chain's CDR3 is CSVALRFGNTEAFF. The CDR3 DNA follows: TGCAGCGTTGCCCTAAGGTTTGGGAACACTGAAGCTTTCTTT.

The V and J genes are TRBV6-1 and TRBJ2-7; 8 nucleotides line up with TRBD1. Trimming at V came to 6 bases and at J to 2 bases, leaving 9 bases not matched to a gene. CDR3 length equals 15 residues. Germline V gives CDR1 MNHNS, CDR2 SASEGT. CDR3: CASSSRTGSTYEQYF. The CDR3 nucleotides read TGTGCCAGCAGCTCCAGGACAGGGAGTACCTACGAGCAGTACTTC.

The CDR3 reads CASSQRGGQGSANTIYF. CDR3 nucleotide sequence: TGCGCCAGCAGCCAGCGAGGCGGGCAGGGGAGCGCAAACACCATATATTTT. The J gene is TRBJ1-3, the V gene TRBV4-1; a weak D match, TRBD1 (6 bases). In germline, CDR1 is MGHRA, CDR2 YSYEKL. The V end lost 3 bases, the J end lost 6 bases, and 21 bases lay between the germline ends. The CDR3 runs to 17 residues.

The table lists this clone with a few counts. J is TRBJ1-2 and V is TRBV11-2, with a weak D call TRBD1 (6 bases). The CDR3 totals 14 residues. Germline V gene data show CDR1 as SGHAT and CDR2 as FQNNGV. V dropped 0 bases and J dropped 4 bases, with 9 bases sitting between them. This CDR3 is CASSLETGPYGYTF. CDR3 bases: TGTGCCAGCAGCTTAGAGACAGGCCCCTATGGCTACACCTTC.